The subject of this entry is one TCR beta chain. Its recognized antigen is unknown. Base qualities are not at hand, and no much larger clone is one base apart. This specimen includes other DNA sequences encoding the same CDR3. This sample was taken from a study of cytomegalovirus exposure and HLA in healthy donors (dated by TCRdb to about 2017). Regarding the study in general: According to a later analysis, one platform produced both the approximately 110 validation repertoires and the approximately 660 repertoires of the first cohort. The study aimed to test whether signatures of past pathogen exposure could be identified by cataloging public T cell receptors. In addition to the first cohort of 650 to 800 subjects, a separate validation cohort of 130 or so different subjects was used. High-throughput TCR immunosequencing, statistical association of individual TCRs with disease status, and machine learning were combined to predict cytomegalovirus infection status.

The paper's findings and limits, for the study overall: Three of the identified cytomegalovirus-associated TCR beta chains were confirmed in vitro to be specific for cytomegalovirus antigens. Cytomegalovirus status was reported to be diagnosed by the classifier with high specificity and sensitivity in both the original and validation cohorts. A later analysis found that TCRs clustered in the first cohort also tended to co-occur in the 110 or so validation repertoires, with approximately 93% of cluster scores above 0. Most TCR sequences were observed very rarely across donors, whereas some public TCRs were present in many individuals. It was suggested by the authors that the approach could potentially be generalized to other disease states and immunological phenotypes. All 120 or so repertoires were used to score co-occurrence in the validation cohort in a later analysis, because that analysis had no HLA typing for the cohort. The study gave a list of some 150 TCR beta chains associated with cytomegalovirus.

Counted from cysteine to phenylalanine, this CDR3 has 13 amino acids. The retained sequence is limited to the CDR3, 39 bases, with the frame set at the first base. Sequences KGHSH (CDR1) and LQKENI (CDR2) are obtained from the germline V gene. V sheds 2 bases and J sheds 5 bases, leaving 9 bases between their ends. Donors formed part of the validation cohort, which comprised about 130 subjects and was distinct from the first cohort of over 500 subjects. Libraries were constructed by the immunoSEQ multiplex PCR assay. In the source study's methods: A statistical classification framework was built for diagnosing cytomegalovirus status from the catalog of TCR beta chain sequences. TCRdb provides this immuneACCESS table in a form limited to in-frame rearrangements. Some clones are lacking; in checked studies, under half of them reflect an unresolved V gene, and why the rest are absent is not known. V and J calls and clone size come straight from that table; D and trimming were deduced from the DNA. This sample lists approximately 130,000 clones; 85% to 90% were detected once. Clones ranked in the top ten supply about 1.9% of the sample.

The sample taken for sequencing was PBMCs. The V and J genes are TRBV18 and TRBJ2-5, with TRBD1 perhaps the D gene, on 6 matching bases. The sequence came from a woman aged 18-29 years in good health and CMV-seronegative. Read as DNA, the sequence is TGTGCCAGCTCACCAGGTCAGGGGGAGACCCAGTACTTC. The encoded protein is CASSPGQGETQYF.